This T cell receptor (beta chain) comes out of a study of vaccination and CD4 T cells after COVID-19 (dated by TCRdb to between 2020 and 2023). With respect to the entire study: SARS-CoV-2 positivity had been established in the convalescent patients by nasal swab PCR, and mild disease was recorded in about 9 of these patients and severe disease in one. The convalescent cohort comprised six males and four females, including two Hispanic individuals, seven Caucasians, two Asians and one multiracial person. Each participant got two doses of either the Pfizer-BioNTech BNT162b2 vaccine (n=8) or the Moderna mRNA-1273 vaccine (n=2). Post-COVID blood samples from convalescent patients were collected a median of roughly 100 days after diagnosis, with a range of roughly 30 to 170 days. Post-vaccine blood samples were taken a median of roughly 72 days after the second vaccine dose, with a range of roughly 13 to 250 days. The cultures were stimulated with overlapping spike peptide pools from SARS-CoV-2 and from the common cold coronaviruses HCoV-NL63, HCoV-OC43 and HCoV-229E. As controls, cultures received a CEFX viral epitope pool (the positive control), an HIV-1 Nef peptide pool (the negative control), or no peptide at all. The spike-specific CD4+ TCR repertoire was compared before and after mRNA vaccination in fewer than eleven COVID-19 convalescent patients and a handful of infection-naive healthy vaccine recipients. What the authors observed across the whole study: Nearly all vaccine-specific clones in convalescent patients (304 of 307) were mono-reactive for SARS-CoV-2 spike rather than cross-reactive with common cold coronaviruses. Only a relatively small number of convalescent patients were included in the study, and early timepoints following natural infection were not analyzed. In convalescent patients, a median approximately 86% of post-vaccine SARS-CoV-2-reactive clones were detected only after vaccination, and vaccine-specific priming was suggested by this finding. An increase in the median number of SARS-CoV-2-reactive clonotypes from roughly 20 after infection to 35 to 40 after vaccination was observed, but the change was not found to be significant.

According to the study, the label for this sample's treatment or condition signals: roughly 11-day PBMC culture with coronavirus spike peptide pools or control peptides (ViraFEST assay). The study used the ViraFEST assay, which expanded antigen-specific T cells with peptide pools and then identified expanded clonotypes by TCR sequencing. Positive SARS-CoV-2 PCR tests in the convalescent patients dated from March to December 2020, before Alpha, Beta and Delta variants emerged in the United States. Approximately 2.1 million PBMCs per well were cultured in IMDM with about 5% human AB serum and 8.5 to 10 IU/ml IL-2, plus 10 ug/ml peptide pools. On days 3 and 7, half of the culture medium was replaced with fresh IL-2-containing medium. CD4+ T cells were isolated after around 9 days of culture through negative selection using the EasySep CD4+ T cell isolation kit. Ficoll-Paque Plus gradient centrifugation was used to isolate PBMCs from whole blood, and the isolated PBMCs were then either used fresh or cryopreserved at -140C. Each culture condition was generally run in triplicate wells.

Spanning cysteine to phenylalanine, the CDR3 consists of 10 amino acids. The retained sequence is limited to the CDR3, 30 bases, with the frame set at the first base. A distance of 7 bases separates the germline ends of V and J, which lose 3 bases and 8 bases respectively. Taken from the germline V gene, the CDR1 and CDR2 loops are SQVTM and ANQGSEA. This clonotype has a handful of counts. Its antigen is not yet known. Per-base quality was not reported, and no clone a single base away is much larger than it. Library method: PCR. TCR sequencing of DNA from cultured CD4+ T cells used the Oncomine TCR Beta short-read assay at the Johns Hopkins FTIC core. The QIAamp micro DNA kit was used to extract genomic DNA from the cultured CD4+ T cells. Oncomine TCR Beta libraries from cultured CD4+ T cells were pooled using unique dual indexes and sequenced on an Illumina iSeq 100. In the original analysis: Non-productive sequences were filtered out, and CDR3s that did not start with C, did not end with F or W, or were shorter than 7 amino acids were discarded. The MANAFEST web application was used to identify antigen-specific clonotypes by comparing peptide-stimulated wells against reference wells and other culture wells. To be called positive, a clone needed an FDR below 0.05, an odds ratio above 5, and a productive frequency above 0.1% in at least two of three replicate wells. Cross-reactive clonotypes were defined as significantly expanded in both SARS-CoV-2 spike wells and at least one common cold coronavirus spike condition. Levenshtein distances (stringdist) and unrooted phylogenetic trees (ape) in R version 3.6.1 were used to assess CDR3 homology. Clones were called with MiXCR by TCRdb after fastp trimmed the public reads at Q25, and only in-frame beta chains were retained. Identical CDR3 proteins give one entry, which carries the most common genes and DNA. The V and J calls here are based on TCRdb, not the publication. For this sample the table gives 10,000 to 15,000 distinct CDR3 sequences, of which roughly 58% were detected only once. 10% to 15% of the sample is taken by the ten largest.

This sequence uses TRBV29-1 and TRBJ1-2; the D segment cannot be called with confidence. The receptor's source is a human donor who had recovered from COVID-19. The sequenced sample was CD4+ T cells from blood, cultured in vitro. The DNA sequence is as follows: TGCAGCGTTGACGGTGGCGGCTACACCTTC. It translates as CSVDGGGYTF.